Here is one TCR beta chain with its context. These data originate in a study of blood T cell repertoires in COVID-19. This CDR3 has 17 amino acids. J lost 2 bases, V lost 4 bases, and 10 bases had no gene match. From germline, CDR1 is SGHRS and CDR2 YFSETQ. Profiled with immunoSEQ multiplex PCR; TCRdb holds only in-frame clones, not every one. This sample has about 200,000 clones, with 70% to 90% found just once. This clonotype was obtained from a man in his fifties or sixties with acute or convalescent COVID-19. Sequencing was done on a sample of peripheral blood. The chain has TRBV5-1 and TRBJ2-2; TRBD2 agrees at 8 bases. DNA for the CDR3: TGCGCCAGCAGCCTTGCGTTACTAGCGGATAACACCGGGGAGCTGTTTTTT. Amino acids: CASSLALLADNTGELFF.